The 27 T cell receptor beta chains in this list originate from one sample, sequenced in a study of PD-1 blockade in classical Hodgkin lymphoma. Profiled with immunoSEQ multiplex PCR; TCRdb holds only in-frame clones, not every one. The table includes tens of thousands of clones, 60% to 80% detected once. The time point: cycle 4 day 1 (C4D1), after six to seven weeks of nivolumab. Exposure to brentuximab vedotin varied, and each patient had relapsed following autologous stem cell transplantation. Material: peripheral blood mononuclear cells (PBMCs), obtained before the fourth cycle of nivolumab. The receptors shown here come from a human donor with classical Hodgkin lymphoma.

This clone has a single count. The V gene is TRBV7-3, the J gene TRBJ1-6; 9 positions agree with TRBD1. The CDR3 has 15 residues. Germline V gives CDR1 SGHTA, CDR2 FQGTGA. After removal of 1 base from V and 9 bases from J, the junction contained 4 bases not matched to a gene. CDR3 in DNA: TGTGCCAGCAGCTTAAAGGGACAGGGCGGTTCACCCCTCCACTTT. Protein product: CASSLKGQGGSPLHF.

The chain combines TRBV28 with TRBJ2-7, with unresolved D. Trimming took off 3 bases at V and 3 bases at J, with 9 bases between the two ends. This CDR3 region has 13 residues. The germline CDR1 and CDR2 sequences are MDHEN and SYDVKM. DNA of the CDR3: TGTGCCAGCAGTTTTTCGACGAGCTACGAGCAGTACTTC. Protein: CASSFSTSYEQYF.

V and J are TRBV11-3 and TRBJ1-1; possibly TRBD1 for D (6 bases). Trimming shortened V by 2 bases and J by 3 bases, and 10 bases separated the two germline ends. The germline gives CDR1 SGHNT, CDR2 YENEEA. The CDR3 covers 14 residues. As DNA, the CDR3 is TGTGCCAGCAGCTTACAGGGGAAAGACACTGAAGCTTTCTTT. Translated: CASSLQGKDTEAFF.

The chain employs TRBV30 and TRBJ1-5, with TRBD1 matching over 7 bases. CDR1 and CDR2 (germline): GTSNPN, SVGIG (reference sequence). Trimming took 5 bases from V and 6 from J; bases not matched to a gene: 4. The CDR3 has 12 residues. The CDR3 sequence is CAWDTGAQPQHF. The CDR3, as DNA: TGTGCCTGGGATACAGGGGCTCAGCCCCAGCATTTT.

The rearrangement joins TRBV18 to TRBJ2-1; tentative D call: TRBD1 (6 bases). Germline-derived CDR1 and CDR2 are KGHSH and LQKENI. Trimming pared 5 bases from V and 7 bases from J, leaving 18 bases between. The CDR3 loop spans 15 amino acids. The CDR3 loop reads CASSNRQERLNEQFF. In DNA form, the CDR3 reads TGTGCCAGCTCAAACAGACAGGAAAGGTTGAATGAGCAGTTCTTC.

The CDR3 nucleotides are TGTGCCAGCAGTTACTCGGGGCTTGGAAACACCATATATTTT. It yields the protein CASSYSGLGNTIYF. This chain connects TRBV6-5 to TRBJ1-3; the D gene is possibly TRBD1 (5 bases). CDR3 length: 14 residues. CDR1 and CDR2 (germline): MNHEY, SVGAGI. The germline V and J ends were trimmed by 0 bases and 3 bases, with 6 bases remaining between them.

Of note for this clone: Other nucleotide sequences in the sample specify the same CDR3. The CDR3 reads CASSPGLAETQYF. DNA of the CDR3: TGTGCCAGCAGCCCGGGACTAGCGGAGACCCAGTACTTC. V is TRBV7-2 and J is TRBJ2-5; 10 bases are a match to TRBD2. There are 13 residues in the CDR3. CDR1 is SGHTA, CDR2 FQGNSA, per germline. The V gene end was trimmed by 5 bases and the J gene end by 5 bases; junction bases not matched to a gene: 2.

Here the CDR3 reads CASSEGQVNEQFF. The DNA for the CDR3 is TGTGCCAGCTCGGAAGGACAAGTCAATGAGCAGTTCTTC. The J gene is TRBJ2-1, the V gene TRBV18; possible D gene TRBD1, 5 bases. Germline V gene data show CDR1 as KGHSH and CDR2 as LQKENI. This CDR3 is 13 amino acids long. The germline V and J ends were trimmed by 6 bases and 6 bases, with 12 bases remaining between them. The complete variable domain, with remaining parts taken from reference TRBV18 and TRBJ2-1, reads NAGVMQNPRHLVRRRGQEARLRCSPMKGHSHVYWYRQLPEEGLKFMVYLQKENIIDESGMPKERFSAEFPKEGPSILRIQQVVRGDSAAYFCASSEGQVNEQFFGPGTRLTVL.

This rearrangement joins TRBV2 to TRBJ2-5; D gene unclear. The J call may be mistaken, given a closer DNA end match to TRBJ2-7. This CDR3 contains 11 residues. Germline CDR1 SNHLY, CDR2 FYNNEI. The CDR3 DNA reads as TGTGCCAGCAGTGAATTCTACGAGCAGTACTTC. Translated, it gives CASSEFYEQYF.

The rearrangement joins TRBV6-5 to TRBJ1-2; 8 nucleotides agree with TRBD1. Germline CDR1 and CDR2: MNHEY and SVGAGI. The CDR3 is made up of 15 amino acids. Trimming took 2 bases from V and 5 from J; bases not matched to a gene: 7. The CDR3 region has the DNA TGTGCCAGCAGTTACCGGGACAGGCCATCGTATGGCTACACCTTC. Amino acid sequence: CASSYRDRPSYGYTF.

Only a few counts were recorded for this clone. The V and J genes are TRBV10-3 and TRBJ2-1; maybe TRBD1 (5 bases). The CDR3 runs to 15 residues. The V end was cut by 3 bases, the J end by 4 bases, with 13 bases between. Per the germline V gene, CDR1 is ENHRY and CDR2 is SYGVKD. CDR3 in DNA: TGTGCCATCAGTGACGGACAAGCGAAATACAATGAGCAGTTCTTC. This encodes CAISDGQAKYNEQFF.

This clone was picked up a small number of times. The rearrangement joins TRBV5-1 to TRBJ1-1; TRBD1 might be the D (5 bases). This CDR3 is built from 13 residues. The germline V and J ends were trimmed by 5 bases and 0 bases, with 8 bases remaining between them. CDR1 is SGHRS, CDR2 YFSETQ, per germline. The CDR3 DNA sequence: TGCGCCAGCAGATCAGGGATGAACACTGAAGCTTTCTTT. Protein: CASRSGMNTEAFF.

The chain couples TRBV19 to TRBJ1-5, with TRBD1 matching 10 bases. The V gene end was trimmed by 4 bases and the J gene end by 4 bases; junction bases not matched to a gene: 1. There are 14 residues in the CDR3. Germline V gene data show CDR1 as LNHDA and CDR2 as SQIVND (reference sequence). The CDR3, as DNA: TGTGCCAGTAGTAGGACAGGGGGAAATCAGCCCCAGCATTTT. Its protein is CASSRTGGNQPQHF.

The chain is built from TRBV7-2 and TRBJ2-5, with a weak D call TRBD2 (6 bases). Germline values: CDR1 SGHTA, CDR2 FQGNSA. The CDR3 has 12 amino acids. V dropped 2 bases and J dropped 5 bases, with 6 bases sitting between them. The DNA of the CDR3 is TGTGCCAGCAGCTTACGGGGGGAGACCCAGTACTTC. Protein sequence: CASSLRGETQYF.

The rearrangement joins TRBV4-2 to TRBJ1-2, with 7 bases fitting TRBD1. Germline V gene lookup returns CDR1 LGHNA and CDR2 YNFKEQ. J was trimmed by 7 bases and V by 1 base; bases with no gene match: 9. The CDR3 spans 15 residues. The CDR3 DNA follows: TGTGCCAGCAGCCAAGTAGGACAGGCGCATCGTGGCTACACCTTC. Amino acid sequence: CASSQVGQAHRGYTF.

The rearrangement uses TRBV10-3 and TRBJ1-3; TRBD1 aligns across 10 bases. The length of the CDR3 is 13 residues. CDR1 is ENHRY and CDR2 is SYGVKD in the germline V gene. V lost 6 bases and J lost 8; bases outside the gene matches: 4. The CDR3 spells CAIRGTGADTIYF. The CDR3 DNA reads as TGTGCCATCAGGGGGACAGGGGCGGACACCATATATTTT.

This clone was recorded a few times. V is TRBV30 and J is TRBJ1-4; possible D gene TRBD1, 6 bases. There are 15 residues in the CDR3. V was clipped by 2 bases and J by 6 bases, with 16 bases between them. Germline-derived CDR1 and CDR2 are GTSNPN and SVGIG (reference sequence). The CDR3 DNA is TGTGCCTGGAGTTTAACGGACAGTCTCCATGAAAAACTGTTTTTT. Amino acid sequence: CAWSLTDSLHEKLFF.

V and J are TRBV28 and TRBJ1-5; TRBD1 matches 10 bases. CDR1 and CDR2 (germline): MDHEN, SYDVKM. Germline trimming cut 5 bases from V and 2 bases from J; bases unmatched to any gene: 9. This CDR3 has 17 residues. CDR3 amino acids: CASSRQGAISGNQPQHF. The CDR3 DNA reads TGTGCCAGCAGTCGACAGGGGGCGATCTCGGGCAATCAGCCCCAGCATTTT. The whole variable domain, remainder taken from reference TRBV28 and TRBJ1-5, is DVKVTQSSRYLVKRTGEKVFLECVQDMDHENMFWYRQDPGLGLRLIYFSYDVKMKEKGDIPEGYSVSREKKERFSLILESASTNQTSMYLCASSRQGAISGNQPQHFGDGTRLSIL.

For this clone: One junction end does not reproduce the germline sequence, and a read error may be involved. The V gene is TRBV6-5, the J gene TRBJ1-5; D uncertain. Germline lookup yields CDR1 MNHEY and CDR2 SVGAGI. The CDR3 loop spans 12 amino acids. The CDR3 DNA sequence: TGTGCCAGCAGTTTTTGGGGTCAGCCCCGGCATTTT. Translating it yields CASSFWGQPRHF.

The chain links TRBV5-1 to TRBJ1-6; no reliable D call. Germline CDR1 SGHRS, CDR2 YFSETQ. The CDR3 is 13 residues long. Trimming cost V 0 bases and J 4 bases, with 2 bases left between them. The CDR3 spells CASSLGYNSPLHF. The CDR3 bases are TGCGCCAGCAGCTTGGGTTATAATTCACCCCTCCACTTT.

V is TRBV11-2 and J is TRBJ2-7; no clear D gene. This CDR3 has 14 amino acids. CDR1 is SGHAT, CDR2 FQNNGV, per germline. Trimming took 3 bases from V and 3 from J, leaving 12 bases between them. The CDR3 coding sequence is TGTGCCAGCAGCTTTGATGCTTATTTCTACGAGCAGTACTTC. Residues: CASSFDAYFYEQYF.

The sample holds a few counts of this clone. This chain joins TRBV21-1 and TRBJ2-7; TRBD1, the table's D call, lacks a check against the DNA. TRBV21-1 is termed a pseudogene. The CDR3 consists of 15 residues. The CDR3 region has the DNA TGTGCCAGCAGCAAAGGAGGACAGGAGAACTACGAGCAGTACTTC. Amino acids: CASSKGGQENYEQYF.

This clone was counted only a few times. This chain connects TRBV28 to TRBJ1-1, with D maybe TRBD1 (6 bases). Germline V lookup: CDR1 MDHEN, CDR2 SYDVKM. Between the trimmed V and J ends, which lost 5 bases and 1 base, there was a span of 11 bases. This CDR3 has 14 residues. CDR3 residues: CASSTLQGNTEAFF. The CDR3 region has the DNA TGTGCCAGCAGTACACTACAGGGGAACACTGAAGCTTTCTTT.

CDR3 region: CASSLVTGAAQPQHF. For the CDR3, the DNA is TGTGCCAGCAGCTTAGTGACGGGGGCGGCTCAGCCCCAGCATTTT. The chain has TRBV7-2 and TRBJ1-5; tentative D call: TRBD1 (6 bases). Trimming took 1 base from V and 6 from J, leaving 13 bases between them. Germline values: CDR1 SGHTA, CDR2 FQGNSA. This CDR3 region has 15 residues.

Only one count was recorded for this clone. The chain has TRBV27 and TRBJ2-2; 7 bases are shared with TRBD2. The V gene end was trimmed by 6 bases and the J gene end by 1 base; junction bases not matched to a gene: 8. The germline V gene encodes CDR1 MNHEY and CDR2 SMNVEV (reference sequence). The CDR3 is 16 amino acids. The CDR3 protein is CASRGGSDRNTGELFF. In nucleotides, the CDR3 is TGTGCCAGCAGGGGAGGGTCTGACAGGAACACCGGGGAGCTGTTTTTT.

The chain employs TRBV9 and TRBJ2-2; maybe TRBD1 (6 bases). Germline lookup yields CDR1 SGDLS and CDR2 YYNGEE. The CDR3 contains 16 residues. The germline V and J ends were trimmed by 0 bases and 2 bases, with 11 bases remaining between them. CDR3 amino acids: CASSVGGQPNTGELFF. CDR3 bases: TGTGCCAGCAGCGTAGGAGGACAGCCTAACACCGGGGAGCTGTTTTTT.

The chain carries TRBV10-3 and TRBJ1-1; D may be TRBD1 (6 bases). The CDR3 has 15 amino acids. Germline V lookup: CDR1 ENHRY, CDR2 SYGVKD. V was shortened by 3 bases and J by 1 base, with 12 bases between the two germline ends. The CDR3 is CAISDIGGRNTEAFF. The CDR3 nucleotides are TGTGCCATCAGTGATATAGGGGGTAGGAACACTGAAGCTTTCTTT.